Included here is one T cell receptor beta chain sequence, with context. This clonotype was seen repeatedly, ten times or more. What antigen it recognizes has not been identified. The sample holds no much larger clone one base away, and base qualities are not on file. The record originates from a study of T cell repertoires in cytomegalovirus infection (dated by TCRdb to about 2019). About the full investigation: The peptide stimulations were aimed at well-studied HLA-B-restricted epitopes as well as recently identified HLA-C-restricted CMV epitopes, whose presentation resists viral immunomodulation. Donor HLA type was relevant to the analysis, because carriage of CMV infection together with the matching HLA type was indicated by public TCR beta signatures.

Sequencing was performed on an Illumina HiSeq 1500. TCRdb applied fastp at Q25 and MiXCR to the public reads, then kept only in-frame beta chains. CDR3 protein duplicates are merged, each entry listing the most common genes and DNA. This sample gives around 300,000 distinct CDR3 sequences in total; roughly 21% of them show up just once. The ten top clones hold approximately 19% of the sample. What the work shows at the level of the full study, not this receptor alone: Cumulative frequency of public TCR beta family members discriminated carriers of CMV infection plus the relevant HLA type in this cohort and an independent approximately 340-donor cohort. The ex vivo response was dominated by HLA-C-restricted CMV-specific TCR beta clonotypes, and the single most frequent clonotype in two of eight donors was supplied by these HLA-C-restricted clonotypes.

Explained via the paper, the treatment or condition label denotes: in vitro stimulation with specific CMV peptide epitopes to enrich CMV-specific T cells. The TCR was taken from a human donor in good health (CMV status not recorded). Some clones in this sample may be carry-over from other donors' samples. Material: cultured PBMCs, obtained from culture after CMV antigen stimulation.

The CDR3 protein is CASSSGQGTNEKLFF. The DNA sequence reads TGTGCCAGCAGTTCGGGACAGGGAACTAATGAAAAACTGTTTTTT. Recombination linked TRBV7-9 to TRBJ1-4; 9 bases in between match TRBD1. The CDR3 starts with the cysteine, ends with the phenylalanine, and has 15 residues. Only the CDR3 portion is preserved as DNA: 45 bases, with reading frame beginning at the first base. CDR1 and CDR2 are drawn from the germline V gene (reference sequence): SEHNR, FQNEAQ. The germline V and J ends show losses of 6 bases and 1 base respectively, and no gene match explains 3 bases of the junction.